The T cell receptor (beta chain) described here comes from a study of somatic mutations in cytotoxic T cells in rheumatoid arthritis. Overall study results and limits: An age-related increase in CD8+ clonality was seen in rheumatoid arthritis patients but not in healthy controls.

Profiling relied on immunoSEQ multiplex PCR, and the TCRdb table lists in-frame clones only, not all of them. The table includes about 5,000 clones, 75% to 85% detected once. Worth noting for this clone: Its matching antigen is unknown.

This CDR3 spans 16 amino acids. With 1 base clipped from V and 3 bases from J, the junction kept 5 bases outside the gene matches. Germline-derived CDR1 and CDR2 are MGHDK and SYGVNS. The receptor was derived from a man aged 35 to 55 with rheumatoid arthritis. The sample here was CD8+ T cells sorted from blood, taken at a follow-up visit. The gene calls are TRBV25-1 and TRBJ1-3; 8 bases fit TRBD1. The DNA of the CDR3 is TGTGCCAGCAGTGAATTGGACAGGGTGTATGGAAACACCATATATTTT. Protein product: CASSELDRVYGNTIYF.